Described below is a single TCR beta chain sequence and its context. The junction shows a germline mismatch at one end, possibly a read error. The sample belongs to a study of tumor-infiltrating lymphocytes in oesophageal squamous cell carcinoma. CDR1 MNHNY and CDR2 SVGAGI come from the germline V gene (reference sequence). The CDR3 is 12 amino acids. TCRdb re-analysed the PCR reads in MiXCR, keeping a single row per CDR3 protein. Of about 12,000 distinct CDR3 sequences in the sample, 55% to 60% were seen once. This receptor was identified in a female donor with esophageal squamous cell carcinoma. V and J are TRBV6-6 and TRBJ2-7; maybe TRBD1 (6 bases). Sequencing was carried out using esophageal tumor tissue. The CDR3 DNA follows: TGTGCCAGCAGTTACGTACAGGGTGCCCTCCACTTC. Its translation is CASSYVQGALHF.